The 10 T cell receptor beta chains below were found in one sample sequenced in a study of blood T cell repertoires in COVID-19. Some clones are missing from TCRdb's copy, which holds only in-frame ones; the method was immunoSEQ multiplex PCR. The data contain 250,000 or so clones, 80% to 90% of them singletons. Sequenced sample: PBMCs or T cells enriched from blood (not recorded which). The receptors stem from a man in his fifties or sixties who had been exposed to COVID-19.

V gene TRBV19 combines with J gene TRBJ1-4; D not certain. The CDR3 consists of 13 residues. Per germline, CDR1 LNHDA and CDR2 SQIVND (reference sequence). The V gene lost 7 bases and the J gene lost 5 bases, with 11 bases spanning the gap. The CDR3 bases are TGTGCCAGTACCGACGGCGGGAATGAAAAACTGTTTTTT. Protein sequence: CASTDGGNEKLFF.

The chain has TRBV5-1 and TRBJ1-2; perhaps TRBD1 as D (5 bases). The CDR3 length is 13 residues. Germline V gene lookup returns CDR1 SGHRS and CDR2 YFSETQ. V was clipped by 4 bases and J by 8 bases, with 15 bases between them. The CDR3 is CASSPGGGGGYTF. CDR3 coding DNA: TGCGCCAGCAGCCCGGGCGGGGGAGGCGGCTACACCTTC.

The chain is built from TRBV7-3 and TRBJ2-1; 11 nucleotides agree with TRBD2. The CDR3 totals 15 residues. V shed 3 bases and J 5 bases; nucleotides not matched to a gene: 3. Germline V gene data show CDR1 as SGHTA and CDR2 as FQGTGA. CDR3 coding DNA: TGTGCCAGCAGCTTTAGCGGGAGGGGCAACAATGAGCAGTTCTTC. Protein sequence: CASSFSGRGNNEQFF.

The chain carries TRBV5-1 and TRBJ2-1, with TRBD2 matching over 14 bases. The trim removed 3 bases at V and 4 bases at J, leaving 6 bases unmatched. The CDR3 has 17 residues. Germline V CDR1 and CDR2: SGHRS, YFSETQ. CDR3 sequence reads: CASSSGLAGGYYNEQFF. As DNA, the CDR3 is TGCGCCAGCAGCTCTGGACTAGCGGGAGGCTATTACAATGAGCAGTTCTTC.

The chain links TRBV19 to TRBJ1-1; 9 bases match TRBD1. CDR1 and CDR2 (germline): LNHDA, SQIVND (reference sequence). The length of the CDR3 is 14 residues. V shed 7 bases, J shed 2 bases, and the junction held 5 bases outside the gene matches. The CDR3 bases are TGTGCCAGTATTAAGGACAGGGGAAACACTGAAGCTTTCTTT. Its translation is CASIKDRGNTEAFF.

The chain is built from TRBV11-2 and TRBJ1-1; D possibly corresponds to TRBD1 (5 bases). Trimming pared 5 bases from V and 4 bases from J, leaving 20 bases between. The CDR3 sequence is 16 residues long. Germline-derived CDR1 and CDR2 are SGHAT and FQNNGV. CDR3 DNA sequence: TGTGCCAGCAGCCCAAACCCGGGGGGTGGGTCCACTGAAGCTTTCTTT. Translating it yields CASSPNPGGGSTEAFF.

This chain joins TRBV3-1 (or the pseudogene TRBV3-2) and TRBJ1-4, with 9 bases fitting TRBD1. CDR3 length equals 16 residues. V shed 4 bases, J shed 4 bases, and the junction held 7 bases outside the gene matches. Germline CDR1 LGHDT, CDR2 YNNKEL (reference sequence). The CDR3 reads CASSPDRGWRNEKLFF. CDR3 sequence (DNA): TGTGCCAGCAGCCCGGACAGGGGATGGCGTAATGAAAAACTGTTTTTT.

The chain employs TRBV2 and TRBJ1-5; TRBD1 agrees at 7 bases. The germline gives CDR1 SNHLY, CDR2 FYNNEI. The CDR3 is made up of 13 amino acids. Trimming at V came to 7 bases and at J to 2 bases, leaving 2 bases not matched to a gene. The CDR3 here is CASMGTGNQPQHF. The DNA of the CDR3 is TGTGCCAGCATGGGGACAGGCAATCAGCCCCAGCATTTT. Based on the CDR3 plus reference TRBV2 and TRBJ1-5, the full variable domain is EPEVTQTPSHQVTQMGQEVILRCVPISNHLYFYWYRQILGQKVEFLVSFYNNEISEKSEIFDDQFSVERPDGSNFTLKIRSTKLEDSAMYFCASMGTGNQPQHFGDGTRLSIL.

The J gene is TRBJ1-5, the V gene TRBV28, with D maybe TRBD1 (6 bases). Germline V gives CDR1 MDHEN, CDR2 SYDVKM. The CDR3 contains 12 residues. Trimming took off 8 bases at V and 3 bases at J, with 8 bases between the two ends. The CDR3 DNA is TGTGCCAGCGGACAGTACAATCAGCCCCAGCATTTT. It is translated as CASGQYNQPQHF.

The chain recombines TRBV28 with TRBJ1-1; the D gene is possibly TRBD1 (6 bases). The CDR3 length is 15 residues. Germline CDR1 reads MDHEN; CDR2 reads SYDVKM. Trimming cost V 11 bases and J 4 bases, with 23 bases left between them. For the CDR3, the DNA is TGTGCCGCCTTAGTGGGGGGGCGCGGTTCCACTGAAGCTTTCTTT. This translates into CAALVGGRGSTEAFF.